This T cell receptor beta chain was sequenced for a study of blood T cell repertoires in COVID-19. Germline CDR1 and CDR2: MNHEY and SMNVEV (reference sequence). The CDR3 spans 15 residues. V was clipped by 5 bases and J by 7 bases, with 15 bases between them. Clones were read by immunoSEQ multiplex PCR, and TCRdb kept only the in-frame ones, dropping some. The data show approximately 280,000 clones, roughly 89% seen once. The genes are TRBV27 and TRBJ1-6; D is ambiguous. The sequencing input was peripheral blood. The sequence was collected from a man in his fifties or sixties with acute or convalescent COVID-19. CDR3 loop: CASSPDLGGNSPLHF. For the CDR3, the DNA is TGTGCCAGCAGTCCCGACCTTGGAGGGAATTCACCCCTCCACTTT.